This TCR beta chain originates from a study of cytomegalovirus exposure and HLA in healthy donors. General study points: Cytomegalovirus status, reportedly, was diagnosed with high specificity and sensitivity by the classifier. Among TCR beta chains, those listed as cytomegalovirus-associated numbered some 160.

Generated by immunoSEQ multiplex PCR, the TCRdb table keeps only in-frame clones and is missing some. Among 90,000 to 150,000 clones, 88% were seen once, and the ten largest hold about 6%. Remarks on this clone: The antigen is not known.

The V gene's germline CDR1 is LGHNA and CDR2 YNFKEQ. V lost 0 bases to trimming and J lost 3 bases, with 12 bases between them. The CDR3 loop spans 15 amino acids. This TCR was recovered from a woman aged 18-35 years in good health and CMV-seropositive. The V gene is TRBV4-2, the J gene TRBJ2-7; tentative D call: TRBD1 (5 bases). Sequencing used PBMCs. The CDR3 DNA follows: TGTGCCAGCAGCCAAGATTGGGCAGGGTACTACGAGCAGTACTTC. Amino acids: CASSQDWAGYYEQYF.